The rows below give T cell receptor beta chains drawn from one sample of a study of cytomegalovirus exposure and HLA in healthy donors. This table comes from immunoSEQ multiplex PCR, and its TCRdb copy is limited to in-frame clones, with some not included. Among 90,000 or so clones, approximately 83% were seen once, and the ten largest hold about 4%. The specimen sequenced was PBMCs. Receptor source: a man aged 50 or older in good health and CMV-seronegative. Both conserved end residues are trimmed from each CDR3. Part of the rows lack a size; the others show once, few, many or a class for expanded clones.

TRBV7-2	13	few	TRBJ2-4	ASSRDTRPENIQY
TRBV4-1	11	-	TRBJ1-1	ASSLEQNTEAF
TRBV28	12	-	-	ASSGQGILLEQY
TRBV9	13	-	TRBJ2-3	ASSERDLAPDTQY
TRBV19	14	-	TRBJ2-1	ASSILSTLSYNEQF
TRBV5-1	13	-	-	ASSFGTSGTYEQY
TRBV19	11	-	TRBJ1-2	ASSMEGPRGYT
TRBV7-2	12	-	TRBJ2-1	ASSLLTRTNEQF
TRBV20-1	9	-	TRBJ1-2	SGGGGYGYT
TRBV11-1	13	-	TRBJ1-1	ASSGRGARFTEAF
TRBV27	16	-	TRBJ1-4	ASSPSGSRGRLNEKLF
TRBV7-3	15	-	TRBJ2-3	ASSLTRTSGRGDTQY
TRBV4-3	14	few	TRBJ2-3	ASSLLTGSSEDTQY
TRBV29-1	11	-	TRBJ2-7	SVGPGGNYEQY
TRBV5-5	10	-	TRBJ2-7	ASTGQGSEQY
TRBV28	13	-	TRBJ2-7	ASSFLSSGSYEQY
TRBV29-1	10	-	TRBJ2-1	SFLTDSNEQF
TRBV28	16	-	TRBJ2-5	ASSETGGASVGQETQY
TRBV7-3	17	-	TRBJ2-3	ASSLKGTSGEGLTDTQY
TRBV7-3	12	-	TRBJ2-2	ASSRGSNTGELF
TRBV5-6	13	-	TRBJ2-3	ASSSTSGGSDTQY
TRBV10-3	14	-	TRBJ2-3	AISELGQVSTDTQY
TRBV5-1	13	-	TRBJ2-7	ASSLGTAESYEQY
TRBV9	13	once	TRBJ1-1	ASSPSAGMNTEAF
TRBV6-6	10	-	TRBJ2-7	ASSYTRSEQY
TRBV5-4	13	few	TRBJ2-3	ASSKLAGEADTQY
TRBV4-3	14	few	TRBJ1-4	ASSLVLDATNEKLF
TRBV19	12	-	TRBJ2-1	ATGMSGRYNEQF
TRBV29-1	9	-	TRBJ2-7	SVRRGYEQY
TRBV6-4	13	-	TRBJ2-5	ASIAKQLPEETQY
TRBV4-1	12	-	TRBJ2-3	ASSQEAGKDTQY
TRBV9	12	-	TRBJ2-2	ASSVVEEDGELF
TRBV5-1	13	-	TRBJ1-5	ASSPDGQGNQPQH
TRBV28	16	-	TRBJ1-5	ASSLRVVGEVSNQPQH
TRBV7-9	14	few	TRBJ2-5	ASSLAGTGGGETQY
TRBV7-9	12	-	TRBJ1-5	ASSLQGSNQPQH
TRBV19	11	-	TRBJ1-5	ASKRGLNQPQH
TRBV2	11	-	TRBJ1-2	ASSHTTDYGYT
TRBV4-3	14	-	TRBJ1-3	ASSQDLSGSGNTIY
TRBV7-7	13	-	TRBJ2-2	ASSLAARNTGELF
TRBV28	10	-	TRBJ2-7	ATERGGYEQY
TRBV14	13	-	TRBJ2-1	ASSQGGARANEQF
TRBV9	15	-	TRBJ2-3	ASSVVDRRSSTDTQY
TRBV28	12	-	TRBJ1-2	ASSLGKRDYGYT
TRBV5-1	16	-	TRBJ2-2	ASSPIGGQGGFPGELF
TRBV28	15	-	TRBJ2-7	ASSGMVLAGVGYEQY
TRBV28	11	-	TRBJ1-1	ASREVRNTEAF
TRBV5-1	14	-	TRBJ2-5	ASSLRGDSRQETQY
TRBV29-1	12	few	TRBJ2-7	SVSPDRTAYEQY
TRBV7-9	12	-	TRBJ2-7	ASSLGGRGYEQY
TRBV7-2	15	-	TRBJ2-7	ASSLESAGTGAYEQY